Listed below are T cell receptor beta chains from one sample, sequenced in a study of identical twins. Each CDR3 protein is one row after TCRdb ran MiXCR on the 5' RACE reads. The sample yields about 340,000 distinct CDR3 sequences, approximately 9.1% seen once. The sample consisted of naive T cells sorted from blood. All receptors derive from a woman between 45 and 60 years old in good health. Both conserved end residues are part of each CDR3. Each record gives: V gene, D gene, J gene, clone size, CDR3 DNA, CDR3 protein. D genes are given only for firm matches. Expanded clones get a size class; other rows say once, few or many, or leave the size out.

TRBV29-1	NA	TRBJ1-1	NA	TGCAGCGTTGAAAGGGGCCTCCTGAACACTGAAGCTTTCTTT	CSVERGLLNTEAFF
TRBV27	NA	TRBJ1-6	once	TGTGCCAGCAGTTTTATCCGAGATTCACCCCTCCACTTT	CASSFIRDSPLHF
TRBV5-1	NA	TRBJ2-2	many	TGCGCCAGCAGCTTGGGAGCGAACACCGGGGAGCTGTTTTTT	CASSLGANTGELFF
TRBV5-6	NA	TRBJ2-2	NA	TGTGCCAGCAGCTTGGTTCTAACTAACACCGGGGAGCTGTTTTTT	CASSLVLTNTGELFF
TRBV20-1	NA	TRBJ2-5	few	TGCAGTGCAAGCCGGGACACCCAAGAGACCCAGTACTTC	CSASRDTQETQYF
TRBV12-3/TRBV12-4	TRBD1	TRBJ2-7	few	TGTGCCAGCAGTTATCCGGGACAGTCCTACGAGCAGTACTTC	CASSYPGQSYEQYF
TRBV27	NA	TRBJ2-7	NA	TGTGCCAGCGCCGCAGGACTTTTAGCTGTCTACGAGCAGTACTTC	CASAAGLLAVYEQYF
TRBV23-1	NA	TRBJ1-5	few	TGCGCCAGCAGTGAAACAGGCAAGAATAGCAATCAGCCCCAGCATTTT	CASSETGKNSNQPQHF
TRBV11-2	NA	TRBJ2-3	NA	TGTGCCAGCAGCTTAGATCGGACTGGGGTCGGTGATACGCAGTATTTT	CASSLDRTGVGDTQYF
TRBV5-1	TRBD2	TRBJ2-7	NA	TGCGCCAGCAGCTCGGGGCAGAGCGGGAGATTCTACGAGCAGTACTTC	CASSSGQSGRFYEQYF
TRBV11-3	NA	TRBJ2-3	NA	TGTGCCAGCAGCTCCAGGGTATCAGATACGCAGTATTTT	CASSSRVSDTQYF
TRBV6-1	NA	TRBJ1-5	many	TGTGCCAGCAATATGGCTCGCAATCAGCCCCAGCATTTT	CASNMARNQPQHF
TRBV28	TRBD1	TRBJ2-7	NA	TGTGCCACCTACGGACAGGGCTACGAGCAGTACTTC	CATYGQGYEQYF
TRBV10-3	TRBD2	TRBJ2-5	NA	TGTGCCATCAGCAGCGGGAGGGATGGAAGGGAGACCCAGTACTTC	CAISSGRDGRETQYF
TRBV5-4	TRBD1	TRBJ2-7	NA	TGTGCCACCACCTCCCGGGACAGGCCTAGCTCCTACGAGCAGTACTTC	CATTSRDRPSSYEQYF
TRBV11-3	NA	TRBJ2-1	few	TGTGCCAGCAGGAGTACAAGGGACTTATACAATGAGCAGTTCTTC	CASRSTRDLYNEQFF
TRBV20-1	NA	TRBJ2-5	few	TGCAGTGCTAGAGACGTACGTAGGCTGGCGCAAGAGACCCAGTACTTC	CSARDVRRLAQETQYF
TRBV6-4	NA	TRBJ1-1	few	TGTGCCATTAAGTGGCGGGAGCAGGTCGACACTGAAGCTTTCTTT	CAIKWREQVDTEAFF
TRBV5-6	TRBD1	TRBJ2-4	NA	TGTGCCAGCAGCTTACCGGGACAGGCTACAAACATTCAGTACTTC	CASSLPGQATNIQYF
TRBV5-1	TRBD1	TRBJ1-1	few	TGCGCCACTTCAGGGGGCATCTTGAACACTGAAGCTTTCTTT	CATSGGILNTEAFF
TRBV3-1	TRBD1	TRBJ2-5	NA	TGTGCCAGCAGCCAATTTTCCGGGACAGGGATCCAAGAGACCCAGTACTTC	CASSQFSGTGIQETQYF
TRBV15	NA	TRBJ1-5	many	TGTGCCACCAGCAGAGTTGCCCAAAGGAATAGCAATCAGCCCCAGCATTTT	CATSRVAQRNSNQPQHF
TRBV29-1	NA	TRBJ2-7	NA	TGCAGCGTTTGGGACGAATCCGAGCAGTACTTC	CSVWDESEQYF
TRBV6-1	TRBD1	TRBJ1-5	NA	TGTGCCAGCAGTGCGGGGACAGGGGGCTATAGCAATCAGCCCCAGCATTTT	CASSAGTGGYSNQPQHF
TRBV3-1	NA	TRBJ2-1	many	TGTGCCAGCAGCCAAGACCCAGCGGTCGGCAATGAGCAGTTCTTC	CASSQDPAVGNEQFF
TRBV29-1	NA	TRBJ1-1	many	TGCAGCGTGACGACATTCATGAACACTGAAGCTTTCTTT	CSVTTFMNTEAFF
TRBV10-3	NA	TRBJ1-6	many	TGTGCCATCAGTGACCGTGGGGGTTCACCCCTCCACTTT	CAISDRGGSPLHF
TRBV29-1	TRBD2	TRBJ2-1	NA	TGCAGCGTTGTAACTAGCGGGAAGGGTGGTGAGCAGTTCTTC	CSVVTSGKGGEQFF
TRBV6-1	TRBD2	TRBJ2-1	few	TGTGCCAGCAGTGGCCCCGCGGGGGGCCATGAGCAGTTCTTC	CASSGPAGGHEQFF
TRBV6-6	NA	TRBJ2-2	few	TGTGCCAGCAGTTACCGACCGGGGCGAAATGTCGGGGAGCTGTTTTTT	CASSYRPGRNVGELFF
TRBV27	TRBD1	TRBJ1-1	few	TGTGCCAGCAGTCCCTTGCTGACAGGGATAAACACTGAAGCTTTCTTT	CASSPLLTGINTEAFF
TRBV25-1	NA	TRBJ2-1	NA	TGTGCCAGCAGGAGGCTTCAGAATGAGCAGTTCTTC	CASRRLQNEQFF
TRBV27	TRBD2	TRBJ2-3	NA	TGTGCCAGCAGTTTAAGGGTAGCGGGAGGATTAGATACGCAGTATTTT	CASSLRVAGGLDTQYF
TRBV5-1	NA	TRBJ2-3	many	TGCGCCAGCACCGGTGGGGCCAGCACAGATACGCAGTATTTT	CASTGGASTDTQYF
TRBV13	TRBD2	TRBJ2-1	few	TGTGCCAGCAGCGCAGGGACTAGCGGATGGTCGTACAATGAGCAGTTCTTC	CASSAGTSGWSYNEQFF
TRBV11-2	NA	TRBJ1-2	few	TGTGCCAGCAGCTTAGCCCGTGGGGGCTACACCTTC	CASSLARGGYTF
TRBV5-1	TRBD2	TRBJ2-2	many	TGCGCCAGCAGCTTGTTCACTAGCGCGGCCGGGGAGCTGTTTTTT	CASSLFTSAAGELFF
TRBV12-3/TRBV12-4	NA	TRBJ2-1	NA	TGTGCCAGCACCATAGGGAGATTCGGTGAGCAGTTCTTC	CASTIGRFGEQFF
TRBV12-3/TRBV12-4	NA	TRBJ2-5	NA	TGTGCCAGTGAGGCAGTATCATCGGAGACCCAGTACTTC	CASEAVSSETQYF
TRBV2	NA	TRBJ2-3	few	TGTGCCACATATGGGGCTAACACAGATACGCAGTATTTT	CATYGANTDTQYF
TRBV24-1	TRBD2	TRBJ2-1	NA	TGTGCCTCATCAAGCGGGAGGGCCTCGGGGACCTACAATGAGCAGTTCTTC	CASSSGRASGTYNEQFF
TRBV24-1	TRBD1	TRBJ2-1	many	TGTGCCACCAGTGATCCGAGACAGGGGGCGAGGGATGAGCAGTTCTTC	CATSDPRQGARDEQFF
TRBV20-1	NA	TRBJ1-1	NA	TGCAGTGCTGAAGGGACGTTGAACACTGAAGCTTTCTTT	CSAEGTLNTEAFF
TRBV6-4	TRBD2	TRBJ2-5	NA	TGTGCCAGCAGTGACTCTCGGATAGCGGGATCCAATAGTGAGACCCAGTACTTC	CASSDSRIAGSNSETQYF
TRBV5-1	TRBD1	TRBJ2-7	NA	TGCGCCAGCAGCTTGGGGGCAGGGGGCGAGCAGTACTTC	CASSLGAGGEQYF
TRBV12-5	NA	TRBJ1-1	many	TGTGCTAGTGGTTTTTCCGGGGCAGCCCTTGAAGCTTTCTTT	CASGFSGAALEAFF
TRBV12-3/TRBV12-4	TRBD1	TRBJ2-5	few	TGTGCCAGCAGTAGGGGACAGGGTCTGGAGACCCAGTACTTC	CASSRGQGLETQYF
TRBV5-1	NA	TRBJ1-5	many	TGCGCCAGCAGCCATGAACAGGGACAGCCCCAGCATTTT	CASSHEQGQPQHF
TRBV12-3/TRBV12-4	TRBD1	TRBJ1-4	few	TGTGCCAGCAGTTTAAGACAGGGGGTTGAAAAACTGTTTTTT	CASSLRQGVEKLFF
TRBV24-1	NA	TRBJ2-7	many	TGTGCCACCAGTGGACTTGCCGACGAGCAGTACTTC	CATSGLADEQYF